This T cell receptor beta chain appears in the sequencing data of a study of blood T cell repertoires in COVID-19. Study summary: There were acute and convalescent COVID-19 samples, and they came from the United States, Italy and Spain. In each case, the material was cDNA or gDNA derived from T cells, B-cell-depleted T cells, or PBMCs.

The CDR3 is made up of 15 amino acids. After removal of 4 bases from V and 4 bases from J, the junction contained 8 bases not matched to a gene. CDR1 is SGDLS, CDR2 YYNGEE, per germline. In the original workflow: The authors estimated nucleated cell counts from reference gene primer amplification. This table comes from immunoSEQ multiplex PCR, and its TCRdb copy is limited to in-frame clones, with some not included. V, J and clone size are taken as reported in that table, and D and trimming were inferred from the DNA itself. The table has nearly 55,000 clones, just over 85% seen once; the top ten hold roughly 12%.

The gene calls are TRBV9 and TRBJ1-3, with 7 nucleotides matching TRBD1. The sample taken for sequencing was peripheral blood. The sequence derives from a man between 65 and 85 years old with active COVID-19. The CDR3 DNA reads TGTGCCAGCAGCCCACTACAGGGGCCCGGAAACACCATATATTTT. Translated, it gives CASSPLQGPGNTIYF.